This T cell receptor beta chain was identified during a study of cytomegalovirus exposure and HLA in healthy donors. With 0 bases clipped from V and 4 bases from J, the junction kept 4 bases outside the gene matches. CDR1 is MGHRA and CDR2 is YSYEKL in the germline V gene. This CDR3 is 16 amino acids long. A multiplex PCR was run with 60 Vbeta primers and 13 Jbeta primers. Using immunoSEQ multiplex PCR, the repertoire was profiled, and TCRdb retains in-frame clones only, with some absent. The sample has roughly 160,000 clones, around 80% seen once. The sequencing sample was made of PBMCs. The chain links TRBV4-1 to TRBJ2-1; 9 positions match TRBD2. The receptor's source is a man aged 40-49 years in good health and CMV-seronegative. Here the CDR3 reads CASSQELAGAYNEQFF. Here the CDR3 DNA reads TGCGCCAGCAGCCAAGAGTTAGCGGGGGCTTACAATGAGCAGTTCTTC.